One sample yielded the 20 T cell receptor gamma chains listed below, sequenced in a study of intestinal T cells in coeliac disease. The TRG library came from 200 ng of biopsy DNA amplified with LymphoTrack primers. TCRdb reapplied CATT to the multiplex PCR reads. The table records roughly 900 gamma-chain clones, roughly half of them present only once. For each case, the template was genomic DNA from ten roughly 5-µm formalin-fixed paraffin-embedded scrolls. The sample comprised a duodenal biopsy. The receptors originated from a human donor with celiac disease.

V gene TRGV8 combines with J gene TRGJ1 or TRGJ2. The CDR3 contains 18 residues. V shed 1 base, J shed 5 bases, and the junction held 20 bases outside the gene matches. Germline lookup yields CDR1 VENAVY and CDR2 YDSYNSRV. The CDR3 loop is CATWDRGGPFSDDYKKLF. CDR3 DNA sequence: TGTGCCACCTGGGATAGAGGCGGTCCCTTCAGTGATGATTATAAGAAACTCTTT.

The chain employs TRGV11 and TRGJP1. TRGV11 is flagged as an ORF with uncertain function. The ends lost 13 bases at V and 0 bases at J; junction bases unmatched: 14. This CDR3 spans 16 amino acids. CDR3 in amino acids: CACGLGQYTTGWFKIF. DNA of the CDR3: TGTGCCTGTGGATTAGGCCAGTATACCACTGGTTGGTTCAAGATATTT.

In its sample, this clone is large (0.1 to 1%). CDR3 amino acids: CATWDGQDKKLF. CDR3 sequence (DNA): TGTGCCACCTGGGACGGGCAGGATAAGAAACTCTTT. The chain employs TRGV2 and TRGJ1 or TRGJ2. The CDR3 runs to 12 residues. Trimming took 0 bases from V and 8 from J; bases not matched to a gene: 4. Germline-derived CDR1 and CDR2 are EGSNGY and YDSYNSKV.

The CDR3 is CATWDGRLGIVVVVIKTF. In nucleotides, the CDR3 is TGTGCCACCTGGGACGGGCGACTGGGTATAGTAGTGGTAGTGATCAAGACGTTT. This rearrangement joins TRGV2 to TRGJP2. In germline, CDR1 is EGSNGY, CDR2 YDSYNSKV. J was trimmed by 13 bases and V by 0 bases; bases with no gene match: 23. This CDR3 comprises 18 residues.

This clone is termed large. The chain uses TRGV3 and TRGJ1 or TRGJ2. After removal of 0 bases from V and 5 bases from J, the junction contained 4 bases not matched to a gene. Germline CDR1 and CDR2: VTNTFY and YDVSTARD (reference sequence). This CDR3 comprises 13 residues. In DNA form, the CDR3 reads TGTGCCACCTGGGACAGGCGGAATTATAAGAAACTCTTT. Protein sequence: CATWDRRNYKKLF.

This clone has a handful of counts. The genes are TRGV11 and TRGJ1 or TRGJ2. TRGV11 counts as an open reading frame of uncertain function. This CDR3 is 13 amino acids long. The ends lost 7 bases at V and 11 bases at J; junction bases unmatched: 14. CDR3 in amino acids: CACWIRSVHQKLF. The CDR3 DNA reads as TGTGCCTGCTGGATCAGGTCCGTTCACCAGAAACTCTTT.

Concerning this clone itself: It is unclear where the CDR3 begins or ends on the DNA, so no DNA is shown, and the CDR3 is as TCRdb lists it. This rearrangement joins TRGV11 to TRGJ1 or TRGJ2. TRGV11 belongs to the ORF category, with a function that is uncertain. The CDR3 numbers 14 amino acids, ends counted. CDR3 sequence reads: CTTVPAGISSKKLF.

Turning to this clone: This may come from a read error, since a much larger clone is one base off. The rearrangement joins TRGV2 to TRGJP1. CDR3 length: 18 amino acids. Germline V gene data show CDR1 as EGSNGY and CDR2 as YDSYNSKV. V was pared by 5 bases and J by 2 bases, with 17 bases of the junction left unmatched. CDR3 bases: TGTGCCACCTGGGGCGCCGTCGGTGGGTGGACCACTGGTTGGTTCAAGATATTT. It specifies CATWGAVGGWTTGWFKIF.

This chain connects TRGV8 to TRGJP1. Looked up from germline, CDR1 is VENAVY and CDR2 is YDSYNSRV. The CDR3 contains 17 residues. Trimming removed 2 bases from V and 0 bases from J; junction bases left unmatched: 9. CDR3 sequence (DNA): TGTGCCACCTGGGATACCAGGGTATATACCACTGGTTGGTTCAAGATATTT. Protein sequence: CATWDTRVYTTGWFKIF.

This clone turned up a few times. This chain links TRGV2 with TRGJP1. Germline V gene sequence: CDR1 EGSNGY, CDR2 YDSYNSKV. The CDR3 is made up of 14 amino acids. Trimming at V came to 5 bases and at J to 7 bases, leaving 10 bases not matched to a gene. The CDR3 spells CATWAPARGWFKIF. CDR3 DNA: TGTGCCACCTGGGCCCCGGCACGTGGTTGGTTCAAGATATTT.

In the case of this clone: This may arise from a read error, as a much more abundant clone is one base away. This chain joins TRGV3 and TRGJ1 or TRGJ2. The CDR3 is 9 residues long. Germline V gives CDR1 VTNTFY, CDR2 YDVSTARD (reference sequence). V trimming: 3 bases; J trimming: 16 bases; junction bases outside the gene matches: 6. For the CDR3, the DNA is TGTGCCACCTGGGACGGGCCGCTCTTT. Protein sequence: CATWDGPLF.

This clone is large by share. The gene calls are TRGV3 and TRGJ1 or TRGJ2. This CDR3 is built from 12 residues. V gave up 0 bases and J gave up 4 bases; unmatched junction bases: 0. Per germline, CDR1 VTNTFY and CDR2 YDVSTARD (reference sequence). The CDR3 sequence is CATWDRYYKKLF. CDR3 in DNA: TGTGCCACCTGGGACAGGTATTATAAGAAACTCTTT.

In this sample, this clone turned up once. V usage is TRGV3 and J usage is TRGJP1. V lost 5 bases to trimming and J lost 4 bases; unmatched junction nucleotides: 10. Germline V CDR1 and CDR2: VTNTFY, YDVSTARD (reference sequence). This CDR3 has 15 amino acids. The CDR3 DNA follows: TGTGCCACCTGGGCAGGCCAGGGCACTGGTTGGTTCAAGATATTT. Translating it yields CATWAGQGTGWFKIF.

By sample share, this clone is large. In DNA form, the CDR3 reads TGTGCTGCGTGGCACCCTAAGAAACTCTTT. Its translation: CAAWHPKKLF. V is TRGV10 and J is TRGJ1 or TRGJ2. TRGV10 qualifies as an ORF whose function is uncertain. The CDR3 is 10 residues long. Trimming cost V 8 bases and J 9 bases; bases outside gene matches: 5.

As concerns this clone: Being one base from a much bigger clone, this may be a read error. J is TRGJP1 and V is TRGV10. TRGJP matches the DNA end more closely, so the J call is doubtful. TRGV10 is labeled an ORF, and its function is uncertain. The CDR3 length is 20 residues. The CDR3 sequence is CAAWDPRPNGGETTGWFKVF. The CDR3 bases are TGTGCTGCGTGGGATCCCCGACCGAATGGGGGGGAAACCACTGGTTGGTTCAAGGTATTT.

In regard to this clone: It may be a read error: a sequence one base away is much more abundant. The chain carries TRGV2 and TRGJ1 or TRGJ2. The germline V gene has CDR1 EGSNGY and CDR2 YDSYNSKV. This CDR3 comprises 17 residues. CDR3 loop: CATWGGPKARLFVEKLF. The CDR3 DNA is TGTGCCACCTGGGGCGGGCCGAAGGCTAGACTGTTCGTAGAGAAACTCTTT.

This clone was detected only a few times. Mismatch with germline at one junction end may stem from a read error. The V gene is TRGV2, the J gene TRGJP1. From germline, CDR1 is EGSNGY and CDR2 YDSYNSKV. The CDR3 consists of 14 residues. CDR3 nucleotides: TGTGCCACCTGGTGGGGGACCACTGATTGGTTCAAGATATTT. Encoded protein: CATWWGTTDWFKIF.

By sample fraction, this clone is large (0.1 to 1%). The chain is built from TRGV2 and TRGJ1 or TRGJ2. CDR1 is EGSNGY and CDR2 is YDSYNSKV in the germline V gene. The CDR3 length is 15 residues. V lost 1 base and J lost 4; bases outside the gene matches: 10. CDR3 sequence: CATWDGKTAYYKKLF. CDR3 in DNA: TGTGCCACCTGGGACGGCAAGACGGCGTATTATAAGAAACTCTTT.

The V gene is TRGV2, the J gene TRGJP2. This CDR3 has 14 residues. CDR1 and CDR2 (germline): EGSNGY, YDSYNSKV. Trimming removed 10 bases from V and 0 bases from J; junction bases left unmatched: 8. The DNA for the CDR3 is TGTGCCACTGGCTTTCATAGTAGTGATTGGATCAAGACGTTT. It specifies CATGFHSSDWIKTF.

This clone is large (0.1 to 1%) within its sample. This chain joins TRGV2 and TRGJP2. V lost 1 base, J lost 3 bases, and 5 bases stayed unmatched. The CDR3 spans 15 residues. The germline V gene has CDR1 EGSNGY and CDR2 YDSYNSKV. The CDR3 loop reads CATWDGLGSDWIKTF. The CDR3 DNA sequence: TGTGCCACCTGGGACGGCCTCGGTAGTGATTGGATCAAGACGTTT.